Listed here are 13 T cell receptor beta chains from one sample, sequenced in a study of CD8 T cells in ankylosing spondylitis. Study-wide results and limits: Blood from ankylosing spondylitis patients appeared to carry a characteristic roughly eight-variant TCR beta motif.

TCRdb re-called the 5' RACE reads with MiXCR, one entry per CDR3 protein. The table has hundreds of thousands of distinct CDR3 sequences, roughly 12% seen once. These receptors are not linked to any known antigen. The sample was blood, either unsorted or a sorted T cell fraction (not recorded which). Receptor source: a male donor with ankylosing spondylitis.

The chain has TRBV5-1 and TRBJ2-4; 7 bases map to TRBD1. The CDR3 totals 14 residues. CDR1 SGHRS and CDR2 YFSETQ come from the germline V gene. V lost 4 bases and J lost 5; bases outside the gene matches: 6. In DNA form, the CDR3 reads TGCGCCAGCAGCGAGGGGGCGGAACAAAACATTCAGTACTTC. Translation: CASSEGAEQNIQYF.

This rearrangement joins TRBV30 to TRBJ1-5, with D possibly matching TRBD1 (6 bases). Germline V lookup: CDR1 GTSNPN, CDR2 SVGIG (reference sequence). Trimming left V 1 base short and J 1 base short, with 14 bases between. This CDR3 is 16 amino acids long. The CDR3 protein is CAWSAPGTPSNQPQHF. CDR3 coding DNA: TGTGCCTGGAGTGCTCCAGGGACACCGAGCAATCAGCCCCAGCATTTT.

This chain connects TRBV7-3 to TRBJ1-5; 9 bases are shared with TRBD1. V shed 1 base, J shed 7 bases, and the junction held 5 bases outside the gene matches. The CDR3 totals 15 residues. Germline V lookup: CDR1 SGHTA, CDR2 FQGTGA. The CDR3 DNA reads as TGTGCCAGCAGCTTAAGGACAGGGGACCGACAGCCCCAGCATTTT. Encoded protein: CASSLRTGDRQPQHF.

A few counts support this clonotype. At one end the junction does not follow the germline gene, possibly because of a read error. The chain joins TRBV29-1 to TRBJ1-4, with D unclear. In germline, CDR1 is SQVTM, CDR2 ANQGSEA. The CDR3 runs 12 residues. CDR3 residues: CIVRSGNEKLFF. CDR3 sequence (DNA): TGCATCGTTCGGTCTGGGAATGAAAAACTGTTTTTT. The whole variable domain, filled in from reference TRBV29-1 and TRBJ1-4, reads SAVISQKPSRDICQRGTSLTIQCQVDSQVTMMFWYRQQPGQSLTLIATANQGSEATYESGFVIDKFPISRPNLTFSTLTVSNMSPEDSSIYLCIVRSGNEKLFFGSGTQLSVL.

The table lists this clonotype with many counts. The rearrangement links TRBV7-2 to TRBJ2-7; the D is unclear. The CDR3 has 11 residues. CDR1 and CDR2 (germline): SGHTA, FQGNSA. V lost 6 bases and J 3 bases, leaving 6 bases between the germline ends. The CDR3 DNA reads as TGTGCCAGCAGTGGCTTCTACGAGCAGTACTTC. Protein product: CASSGFYEQYF.

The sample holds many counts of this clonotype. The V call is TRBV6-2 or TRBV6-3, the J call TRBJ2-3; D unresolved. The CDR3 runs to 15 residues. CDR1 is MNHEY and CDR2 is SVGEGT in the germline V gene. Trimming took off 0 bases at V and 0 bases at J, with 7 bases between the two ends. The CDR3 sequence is CASSYSGLSTDTQYF. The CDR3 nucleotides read TGTGCCAGCAGTTACTCGGGATTGAGCACAGATACGCAGTATTTT.

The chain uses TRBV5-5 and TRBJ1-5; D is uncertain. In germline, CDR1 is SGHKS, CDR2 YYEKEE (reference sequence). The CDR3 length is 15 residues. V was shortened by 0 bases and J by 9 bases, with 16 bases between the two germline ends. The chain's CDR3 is CASSLGAGSSGPQHF. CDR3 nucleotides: TGTGCCAGCAGCTTGGGGGCGGGATCCTCGGGGCCCCAGCATTTT.

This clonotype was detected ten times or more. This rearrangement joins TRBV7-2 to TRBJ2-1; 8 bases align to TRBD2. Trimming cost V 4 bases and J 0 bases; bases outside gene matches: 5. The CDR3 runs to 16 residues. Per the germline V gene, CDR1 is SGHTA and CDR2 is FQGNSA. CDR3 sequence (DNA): TGTGCCAGCAGCTGGGGTAGCGGGAACTCCTACAATGAGCAGTTCTTC. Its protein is CASSWGSGNSYNEQFF. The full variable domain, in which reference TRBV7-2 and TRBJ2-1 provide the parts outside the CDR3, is GAGVSQSPSNKVTEKGKDVELRCDPISGHTALYWYRQSLGQGLEFLIYFQGNSAPDKSGLPSDRFSAERTGGSVSTLTIQRTQQEDSAVYLCASSWGSGNSYNEQFFGPGTRLTVL.

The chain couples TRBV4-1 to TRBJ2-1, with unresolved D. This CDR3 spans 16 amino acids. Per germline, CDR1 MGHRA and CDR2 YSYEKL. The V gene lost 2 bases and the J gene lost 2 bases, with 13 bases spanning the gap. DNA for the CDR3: TGCGCCAGCAGCCAAACGGCCCTGAGCACCTACAATGAGCAGTTCTTC. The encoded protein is CASSQTALSTYNEQFF.

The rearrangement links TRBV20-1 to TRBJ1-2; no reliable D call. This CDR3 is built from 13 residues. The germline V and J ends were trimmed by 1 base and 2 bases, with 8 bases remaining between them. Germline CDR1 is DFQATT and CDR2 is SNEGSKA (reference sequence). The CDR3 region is CSARVVWNYGYTF. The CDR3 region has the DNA TGCAGTGCTAGAGTGGTGTGGAACTATGGCTACACCTTC.

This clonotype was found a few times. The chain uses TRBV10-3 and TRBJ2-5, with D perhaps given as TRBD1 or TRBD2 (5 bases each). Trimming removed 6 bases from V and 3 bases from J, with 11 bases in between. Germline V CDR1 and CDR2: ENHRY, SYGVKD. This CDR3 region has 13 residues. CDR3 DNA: TGTGCCATCAGGGGGACGAACGAAGAGACCCAGTACTTC. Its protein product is CAIRGTNEETQYF.

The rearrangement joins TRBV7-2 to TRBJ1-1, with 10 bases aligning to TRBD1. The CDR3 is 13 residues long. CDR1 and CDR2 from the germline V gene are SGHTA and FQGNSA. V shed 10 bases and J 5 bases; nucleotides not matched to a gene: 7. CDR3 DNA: TGTGCCACGCGACAGGGGGCTTGGACTGAAGCTTTCTTT. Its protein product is CATRQGAWTEAFF.

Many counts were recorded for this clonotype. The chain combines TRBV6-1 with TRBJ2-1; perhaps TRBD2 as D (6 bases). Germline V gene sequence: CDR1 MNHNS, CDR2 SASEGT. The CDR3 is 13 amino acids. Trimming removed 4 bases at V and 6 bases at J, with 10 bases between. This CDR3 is CASSGGTSNEQFF. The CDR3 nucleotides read TGTGCCAGCAGTGGAGGGACTTCCAATGAGCAGTTCTTC.